The present TCR beta chain was sequenced within a study of blood T cell repertoires in COVID-19. Study summary: Samples came from the United States, Italy and Spain, spanning acute and convalescent COVID-19. PBMCs, B-cell-depleted T cells, or T cells provided the cDNA or gDNA that made up the material.

Profiled with immunoSEQ multiplex PCR; TCRdb holds only in-frame clones, not every one. The data hold fewer than 250,000 clones, with roughly 90% observed a single time. This clone was detected only once. V gave up 6 bases and J gave up 4 bases; unmatched junction bases: 7. This CDR3 is built from 14 residues. Germline loops: CDR1 SEHNR, CDR2 FQNEAQ (reference sequence). The sequenced material came from PBMCs or T cells enriched from blood (not recorded which). This TCR derives from a woman in her twenties or thirties with acute COVID-19. The chain joins TRBV7-9 to TRBJ2-5; TRBD2 matches 8 bases. The CDR3, as DNA: TGTGCCAGCAGTCCAGCGGGGGCGGGAGAGACCCAGTACTTC. It codes for CASSPAGAGETQYF.